This record concerns one T cell receptor beta chain sequence. CDR3 length equals 15 residues. The V gene end was trimmed by 9 bases and the J gene end by 8 bases; junction bases not matched to a gene: 14. Germline lookup yields CDR1 MNHEY and CDR2 SMNVEV (reference sequence). The data are from a study of shared clonotypes between healthy human individuals. Across the whole study: Three plates each covered CD4 naive and memory; CD8 naive two, CD8 memory one.

The method was immunoSEQ multiplex PCR; TCRdb's version includes in-frame clones alone and lacks a portion of them. The sample records about 120,000 clones, about 71% being singletons. The sequenced sample consisted of memory CD8+ T cells sorted from blood. Regarding subset: CD45RO+ cells pooled with CCR7-negative TemRA cells. The receptor was isolated from a woman aged 30 to 39 in good health. This chain uses TRBV27 with TRBJ2-1; 9 bases are shared with TRBD2. Here the CDR3 reads CASSLAGFRPHEQFF. The CDR3 DNA sequence: TGTGCCAGTTCCCTAGCGGGATTCAGGCCCCATGAGCAGTTCTTC.